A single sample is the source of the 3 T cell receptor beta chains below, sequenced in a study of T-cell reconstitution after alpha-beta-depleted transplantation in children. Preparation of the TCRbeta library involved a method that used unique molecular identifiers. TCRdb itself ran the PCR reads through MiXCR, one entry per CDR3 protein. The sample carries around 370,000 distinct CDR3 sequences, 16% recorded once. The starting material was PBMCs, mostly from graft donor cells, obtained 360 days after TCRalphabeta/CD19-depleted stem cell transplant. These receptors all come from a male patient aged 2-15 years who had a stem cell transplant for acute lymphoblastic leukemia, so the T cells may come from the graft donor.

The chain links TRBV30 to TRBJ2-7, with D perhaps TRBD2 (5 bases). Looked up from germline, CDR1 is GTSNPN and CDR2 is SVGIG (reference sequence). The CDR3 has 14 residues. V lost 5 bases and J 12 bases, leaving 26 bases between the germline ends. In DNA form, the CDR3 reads TGTGCCTGGCTTATTGACGGGCTAGTGGGGAGATGGTACTTC. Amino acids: CAWLIDGLVGRWYF.

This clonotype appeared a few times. CDR3 nucleotides: TGCGCCAGCAGCCACGGACTAGCGGGAGGGGAGCAGTTCTTC. Encoded protein: CASSHGLAGGEQFF. The chain employs TRBV4-3 and TRBJ2-1; 15 bases line up with TRBD2. Trimming cost V 3 bases and J 10 bases; bases outside gene matches: 1. This CDR3 has 14 amino acids. Per the germline V gene, CDR1 is LGHNA and CDR2 is YSLEER.

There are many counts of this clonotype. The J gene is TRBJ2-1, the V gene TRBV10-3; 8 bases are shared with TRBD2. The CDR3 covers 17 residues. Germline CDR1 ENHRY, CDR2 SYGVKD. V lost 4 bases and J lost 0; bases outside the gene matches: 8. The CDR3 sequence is CAISVRGLVGSYNEQFF. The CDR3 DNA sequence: TGTGCCATCAGTGTTAGGGGACTAGTGGGCTCCTACAATGAGCAGTTCTTC.